Listed below are T cell receptor beta chains from one sample, sequenced in a study of blood T cell repertoires in COVID-19. TCRdb's copy holds only in-frame clones and misses some; the assay was immunoSEQ multiplex PCR. Counted here are 200,000 to 250,000 clones, 85% to 90% occurring once; the ten biggest clones make up approximately 7.2%. The material sequenced was peripheral blood. The receptors derive from an older woman with active or convalescent COVID-19. Each CDR3 is given with its conserved first and last residue. A D gene is named only where the DNA matches it firmly. Not every row has a clone size; where given, it reads once, few, many or a size class.

.	TRBJ2-7	TRBV15	.	TGTGCCACCAGCAGAGACCCACTGAGGGAGCAGTACTTC	CATSRDPLREQYF
.	TRBJ1-3	TRBV18	.	TGTGCCAGCTCACCGGATGGGAGCTCTGGAAACACCATATATTTT	CASSPDGSSGNTIYF
.	TRBJ1-1	TRBV24-1	.	TGTGCCACCGCCGGGGGGAACACTGAAGCTTTCTTT	CATAGGNTEAFF
TRBD2	TRBJ2-3	TRBV7-7	.	TGTGCCAGCAGCAACCTAGCGGGGGGGCCGAATACGCAGTATTTT	CASSNLAGGPNTQYF
TRBD1	TRBJ2-7	TRBV9	.	TGTGCCAGCAGCGTAGGACAGGGGGCCTCAGCGGGCTACGAGCAGTACTTC	CASSVGQGASAGYEQYF
.	TRBJ1-4	TRBV5-1	.	TGCGCCAGCAGCTTGGGTCCCCAGGGCGAAAATGAAAAACTGTTTTTT	CASSLGPQGENEKLFF
TRBD2	TRBJ2-3	TRBV11-3	.	TGTGCCAGCAGTCCTCCGGCCGAGCGGGGCCACAAGCTCACAGATACGCAGTATTTT	CASSPPAERGHKLTDTQYF
.	TRBJ1-3	TRBV16	.	TGTGCCAGCAGCCACGGGACTGGAGGAAACACCATATATTTT	CASSHGTGGNTIYF
TRBD1	TRBJ1-2	TRBV5-1	.	TGCGCCAGCAGCTTCACAGGGGGCGCGAGGGGCTACACCTTC	CASSFTGGARGYTF
TRBD1	TRBJ1-5	TRBV7-2	.	TGTGCCAGCAGCCCGACAGGGGACCCTTATAGCAATCAGCCCCAGCATTTT	CASSPTGDPYSNQPQHF
TRBD1	TRBJ2-7	TRBV5-1	.	TGCGCCAGCAGCGGGGGACAGGGAGTCTACGAGCAGTACTTC	CASSGGQGVYEQYF
.	TRBJ1-6	TRBV12-3/TRBV12-4	.	TGTGCCAGCTTTATGACAGAAAATTCACCCCTCCACTTT	CASFMTENSPLHF
TRBD1	TRBJ2-7	TRBV5-4	.	TGTGCCAGCAGCTCCCGACAGGGGGAGAACGAGCAGTACTTC	CASSSRQGENEQYF
.	TRBJ1-2	TRBV7-9	.	TGTGCCAGCAGCCCGGGGATTAACTATGGCTACACCTTC	CASSPGINYGYTF
.	TRBJ1-2	TRBV6-5	few	TGTGCCAGCAGCAAAGACAGTTCAGTCTATGGCTACACCTTC	CASSKDSSVYGYTF
TRBD1	TRBJ2-2	TRBV5-6	.	TGTGCCAGCAGCTACTCGGGACAGGGAAACACCGGGGAGCTGTTTTTT	CASSYSGQGNTGELFF
TRBD1	TRBJ1-6	TRBV10-1	.	TGCGCCAGCAGTGAGTCCAGGGGGAATTCACCCCTCCACTTT	CASSESRGNSPLHF
.	TRBJ2-7	TRBV19	.	TGTGCCAGTAGTATCAGACAGGCCGACTACGAGCAGTACTTC	CASSIRQADYEQYF
.	TRBJ2-1	TRBV5-1	.	TGCGCCAGCAGCTTGGTTCCTGGGCTACACAATGAGCAGTTCTTC	CASSLVPGLHNEQFF
.	TRBJ1-3	TRBV7-8	.	TGTGCCAGCAGCTTAACGGGTTTTCTGGGGACAAAAGGTCTCGGCTCTGGAAACACCATATATTTT	CASSLTGFLGTKGLGSGNTIYF
.	TRBJ1-6	TRBV11-2	.	TGTGCCAGCAGCCCCTCCAATTCACCCCTCCACTTT	CASSPSNSPLHF
.	TRBJ1-3	TRBV7-8	.	TGTGCCAGCAGCTTAGACAGGACGAGCTCTGGAAACACCATATATTTT	CASSLDRTSSGNTIYF
.	TRBJ1-6	TRBV6-6	.	TGTGCCAGCAGATCCGGGACAAATTATTCACCCCTCCACTTT	CASRSGTNYSPLHF
.	TRBJ2-2	TRBV11-2	.	TGTGCCAGCAGCCCTGGCAACCTGGGGAGCGGGGAGCTGTTTTTT	CASSPGNLGSGELFF
.	TRBJ1-4	TRBV6-5	.	TGTGCCAGCAGAGACAGCTATAATGAAAAACTGTTTTTT	CASRDSYNEKLFF
TRBD1	TRBJ1-4	TRBV5-6	few	TGTGCCAGCAGCCTCACGACAGGGGCGGCTAATGAAAAACTGTTTTTT	CASSLTTGAANEKLFF
.	TRBJ1-3	TRBV18	.	TGTGCCAGCTCCTCCGAGGTGCTCTCTGGAAACACCATATATTTT	CASSSEVLSGNTIYF
TRBD1	TRBJ1-5	TRBV27	.	TGTGCCAGCAGTCCCCTCCAGGGGGCGGGAAATCAGCCCCAGCATTTT	CASSPLQGAGNQPQHF
TRBD1	TRBJ1-6	TRBV9	.	TGTGCCAGCAGCCCCCGGACAGGGCTACATTCACCCCTCCACTTT	CASSPRTGLHSPLHF
.	TRBJ2-3	TRBV19	few	TGTGCCAGTAAGGGAGTAGGCACAGATACGCAGTATTTT	CASKGVGTDTQYF
TRBD1	TRBJ2-7	TRBV5-1	.	TGCGCCAGCAGCTTTTCCGGGACAGGGGGCGGCGAGCAGTACTTC	CASSFSGTGGGEQYF
.	TRBJ1-5	TRBV6-5	.	TGTGCCAGCAGTTCACAGTCCTTTGGCAATCAGCCCCAGCATTTT	CASSSQSFGNQPQHF